This is a list of T cell receptor beta chains from one sample in a study of blood T cells in healthy people across ages. TCRdb ran MiXCR on the 5' RACE reads and lists one entry per CDR3 protein. The sample includes 700,000 to 900,000 distinct CDR3 sequences, about 55% seen only once; the top ten take approximately 40%. Source material: blood. The receptors come from an elderly man in good health. CDR3s include the opening cysteine and the closing phenylalanine or tryptophan. A D gene is named only where the DNA matches it firmly. The size of a clone is reported for some rows only, either as once, few or many, or as a class for expanded clones.

V	D	J	size	DNA	CDR3
TRBV20-1	NA	TRBJ2-1	NA	TGCAGTGCTAGAGTCTGGACGGGAGTCTCTTATGAGCAGTTCTTC	CSARVWTGVSYEQFF
TRBV3-1	TRBD2	TRBJ2-5	NA	TGTGCCAGCAGCCAAGAAAGAAAAGCGGGAGTAGGAGAGACCCAGTACTTC	CASSQERKAGVGETQYF
TRBV6-1	NA	TRBJ2-7	few	TGTGCCAGCAGTGGGGACCACCCCGGGCAGTACTTC	CASSGDHPGQYF
TRBV4-2	NA	TRBJ1-1	NA	TGTGCCAGCAGCCAAGATCGGGATTCACTGAACACTGAAGCTTTCTTT	CASSQDRDSLNTEAFF
TRBV9	NA	TRBJ2-1	NA	TGTGCCAGCAGCCCCTCCCCGGGATCCTACAATGAGCAGTTCTTC	CASSPSPGSYNEQFF
TRBV5-1	NA	TRBJ2-1	NA	TGCGCCAGCAGCTTGAACGACCTTATGTTCTTC	CASSLNDLMFF
TRBV28	TRBD1	TRBJ2-7	once	TGTGCCAGCAGTTCCTCGGGACAGGGGCTCTACGAGCAGTACTTC	CASSSSGQGLYEQYF
TRBV6-1	TRBD2	TRBJ2-1	NA	TGTGCCAGTGTCGGGCTAACGGGAGGGCCGTCCTACAATGAGCAGTTCTTC	CASVGLTGGPSYNEQFF
TRBV18	NA	TRBJ2-5	once	TGTGCCAGCTCACACCTTAACAGCCAAGAGACCCAGTACTTC	CASSHLNSQETQYF
TRBV7-2	NA	TRBJ2-5	NA	TGTGCCAGCAGCTTAGAATTGAGGACCCAGTACTTC	CASSLELRTQYF
TRBV29-1	NA	TRBJ2-1	NA	TGCAGCGTTGAAGAGCTCTGGGACTTTTCCTACAATGAGCAGTTCTTC	CSVEELWDFSYNEQFF
TRBV20-1	NA	TRBJ1-6	few	TGCAGTGCGCCGACACGGGGTTTTGACGAGTTCACCCTCCACTTT	CSAPTRGFDEFTLHF
TRBV12-3/TRBV12-4	TRBD1	TRBJ2-7	NA	TGTGCCAGCAGCGCAACAGGGGTTGGCGAGCAGTACTTC	CASSATGVGEQYF
TRBV5-5	TRBD2	TRBJ2-3	NA	TGTGCCAGCAGCCCCAGGACTAGCGGGACCCACAGATACGCGTATTTT	CASSPRTSGTHRYAYF
TRBV9	NA	TRBJ2-3	NA	TGTGCCAGCAGCGTAGACAGCGGAGGTATCACAGATACGCAGTATTTT	CASSVDSGGITDTQYF
TRBV13	NA	TRBJ2-1	NA	TGTGCCAGCAGCCCACTGGGGGACGAGCCCAATGAGCAGTTCTTC	CASSPLGDEPNEQFF
TRBV2	NA	TRBJ2-7	few	TGTGCCAGCACACGCAGGGAGGACTACGAGCAGTACTTC	CASTRREDYEQYF
TRBV28	TRBD2	TRBJ2-4	few	TGTGCCAGCAGTTTACGGACTAGCGTATACGGGCAGTACTTC	CASSLRTSVYGQYF
TRBV2	TRBD2	TRBJ2-1	once	TGTGCCAGCAGTGAAGCGGGACTAGCGGGAGTTCTCAACAATGAGCAGTTCTTC	CASSEAGLAGVLNNEQFF
TRBV20-1	TRBD1	TRBJ1-5	NA	TGCAGTGCTAACACAGGGGGCGGTCAGCCCCAGCATTTT	CSANTGGGQPQHF
TRBV7-2	NA	TRBJ2-7	NA	TGTGCCAGCAGCTTAGTCGGACAGCCCTACGAGCAGTACTTC	CASSLVGQPYEQYF
TRBV15	NA	TRBJ2-7	NA	TGTGCCACAACCCGGGACGGAGGGCGTTATGAGCAGTACTTC	CATTRDGGRYEQYF
TRBV28	NA	TRBJ2-7	few	TGTGCCAGCAAGGGGTACGACGAGCAGTACTTC	CASKGYDEQYF
TRBV10-3	NA	TRBJ2-5	NA	TGTGCCATCAGTGAGTTTAAGCCACTTAAAACCTACAAGCAGTACTTC	CAISEFKPLKTYKQYF
TRBV12-5	NA	TRBJ1-1	NA	TGTGCTAGTGGACGGACAGAGACCCAGGTTTTCTTT	CASGRTETQVFF
TRBV25-1	NA	TRBJ2-3	NA	TGTGCCAGCGGCCAGACGGGAAGCACAGATACGCAGTATTTT	CASGQTGSTDTQYF
TRBV5-6	TRBD2	TRBJ2-1	NA	TGTGCCAGCACTCGTGACGGGACTAGCGCATACAATGAGCAGTTCTTC	CASTRDGTSAYNEQFF
TRBV10-3	NA	TRBJ2-1	NA	TGTGCCATTCGAAGGACTAATGAGCAGTTCTTC	CAIRRTNEQFF
TRBV9	NA	TRBJ2-4	NA	TGTGCCAGCAGCGTGGGCAGTCTAGCCAAAAACATTCAGTACTTC	CASSVGSLAKNIQYF
TRBV7-2	NA	TRBJ2-3	many	TGTGCCAGCAGCTTAGCGGAGCCCGGCACCAGTTTAGATACGCAGTATTTT	CASSLAEPGTSLDTQYF
TRBV25-1	NA	TRBJ2-4	NA	TGTGCCAGCAGTGGAACAGGGGCCAAAAACATTCAGTACTTC	CASSGTGAKNIQYF
TRBV24-1	NA	TRBJ2-5	few	TGTGCCACCAGTGATGCCGGGACGGTGGCAGAGACCCAGTACTTC	CATSDAGTVAETQYF
TRBV25-1	TRBD1	TRBJ1-4	NA	TGTGCCTTACAGGGGGAAAAACTGTTTTTT	CALQGEKLFF
TRBV20-1	NA	TRBJ2-1	NA	TGCAGTGCTAGAGGACTCTCCGGGGGAGGAAGGAGGAACAATGAGCAGTTCTTC	CSARGLSGGGRRNNEQFF
TRBV20-1	TRBD2	TRBJ2-5	NA	TGCAGTGCCAGACGGCGGGAGGGTCAAGAGACCCAGTACTTC	CSARRREGQETQYF